This T cell receptor beta chain was identified in a study of T cells after yellow fever vaccination. Findings and caveats of the study: Clones that expanded after primary vaccination mostly reappeared after the booster (over 95% CD4, roughly 90% CD8).

Germline assignment: CDR1 SGDLS and CDR2 YYNGEE. The CDR3 covers 16 residues. V lost 4 bases to trimming and J lost 5 bases; unmatched junction nucleotides: 12. Concerning this clonotype: Its antigen is unknown.

For TCR, cDNA came from 5'RACE template switching, which added a universal primer site and UMIs. MiXCR, applied by TCRdb to the 5' RACE reads, yields one record per CDR3 protein. The profile shows approximately 450,000 distinct CDR3 sequences, 18% of them singletons. V and J are TRBV9 and TRBJ2-5; the match to TRBD1 covers 9 bases. The source was PBMCs, collected before the yellow fever booster vaccination. This receptor was obtained from a man in his late teens or twenties who received the YFV17D yellow fever vaccine. DNA of the CDR3: TGTGCCAGCAGCAAAAGACCGGACAGGGGACCCGAGACCCAGTACTTC. It codes for CASSKRPDRGPETQYF.